Below, one T cell receptor (beta chain) is given with its context. The antigen is unknown. Each CDR3 protein is one row after TCRdb ran MiXCR on the 5' RACE reads. The top ten clones hold roughly 14% of a sample with under 450,000 distinct CDR3 sequences, roughly a quarter of them seen once. These data are taken from a study of T-cell memory formation after mild COVID-19. Overall study results and limits: Several responding clones turned up in pre-infection memory, indicating that cross-reactive memory may have taken part. CD4+ contracting clones lay mainly in CM and EM, CD8+ ones in EMRA. Nothing confirmed that second-wave clones peaking on day 37 were specific for SARS-CoV-2.

The TCR originated in an adult woman who had mild COVID-19 (a few samples of this study predate the infection). Cell type and time point are not known. The specimen sequenced was PBMCs or a T cell subset sorted from them (not recorded which).

The CDR3: CATSDSRQGHYNEQFF. CDR3 DNA: TGTGCCACCAGTGATTCACGACAGGGGCACTACAATGAGCAGTTCTTC. This chain uses TRBV24-1 with TRBJ2-1; 8 positions match TRBD1. With 2 bases clipped from V and 3 bases from J, the junction kept 5 bases outside the gene matches. The CDR3 loop spans 16 amino acids. The germline V gene encodes CDR1 KGHDR and CDR2 SFDVKD.